Following are 14 T cell receptor beta chains from one sample sequenced in a study of beta chain features in type 1 diabetes (dated by TCRdb to 2016 to 2019). Library generation was performed with the immunoSEQ multiplex PCR assay. The entire amount of isolated RNA was reverse transcribed using the High Capacity cDNA Reverse Transcription Kit, so the sequenced TCRB transcripts were expressed ones. The immuneACCESS repertoire file appears here via TCRdb, limited to in-frame rearrangements. These files lack a portion of the clones; in checked studies, under half of the deficit traces to unresolved V genes, and the cause of the others is not known. The sample table holds hundreds of thousands of clones, of which roughly 15% were seen once. The ten top clones hold 0.093% of the sample. The sample consisted of naive CD4+ T cells from blood. The cell subset or site label, as the study defines it: true naive CD4+ T cells. All receptors come from a man in his late teens or twenties in good health.

J is TRBJ2-7 and V is TRBV28, with a weak D call TRBD1 (6 bases). Germline assignment: CDR1 MDHEN and CDR2 SYDVKM. The CDR3 extends over 12 amino acids. V was trimmed by 5 bases and J by 6 bases, leaving 11 bases between them. The CDR3 sequence: CASSPGVGEQYF. CDR3 bases: TGTGCCAGCAGTCCAGGGGTGGGCGAGCAGTACTTC. The entire variable domain, with the rest obtained from reference TRBV28 and TRBJ2-7, is as follows: DVKVTQSSRYLVKRTGEKVFLECVQDMDHENMFWYRQDPGLGLRLIYFSYDVKMKEKGDIPEGYSVSREKKERFSLILESASTNQTSMYLCASSPGVGEQYFGPGTRLTVT.

This chain joins TRBV25-1 and TRBJ1-1, with 7 bases aligning to TRBD1. Germline V gives CDR1 MGHDK, CDR2 SYGVNS. The V segment lost 3 bases and the J segment 1 base; nucleotides outside the gene matches: 8. The CDR3 length is 16 residues. As DNA, the CDR3 is TGTGCCAGCAGTGACGACAGGGTGGCTTGGAACACTGAAGCTTTCTTT. Protein product: CASSDDRVAWNTEAFF.

This clone showed up just a few times. This chain uses TRBV11-3 with TRBJ2-3; perhaps D is TRBD1 or TRBD2 (5 bases each). The germline gives CDR1 SGHNT, CDR2 YENEEA. This CDR3 contains 14 residues. Trimming left V 2 bases short and J 3 bases short, with 9 bases between. The CDR3 here is CASSLRGRTDTQYF. CDR3 coding DNA: TGTGCCAGCAGCTTAAGGGGACGGACAGATACGCAGTATTTT. Full variable domain (outside the CDR3, taken from reference TRBV11-3 and TRBJ2-3): EAGVVQSPRYKIIEKKQPVAFWCNPISGHNTLYWYLQNLGQGPELLIRYENEEAVDDSQLPKDRFSAERLKGVDSTLKIQPAELGDSAVYLCASSLRGRTDTQYFGPGTRLTVL.

The rearrangement joins TRBV29-1 to TRBJ1-2; TRBD1 is a possible D gene (6 bases). The V gene's germline CDR1 is SQVTM and CDR2 ANQGSEA. This CDR3 has 14 residues. V was clipped by 2 bases and J by 7 bases, with 17 bases between them. The chain's CDR3 is CSVERGVRVSGYTF. CDR3 coding DNA: TGCAGCGTTGAAAGGGGGGTCAGAGTCTCTGGCTACACCTTC.

The chain links TRBV18 to TRBJ1-2, with D possibly TRBD1 on 6 matching bases. V dropped 4 bases and J dropped 4 bases, with 10 bases sitting between them. CDR3 length: 13 amino acids. The V gene's germline CDR1 is KGHSH and CDR2 LQKENI. CDR3: CASSLDRSYGYTF. In DNA form, the CDR3 reads TGTGCCAGCTCACTTGACAGGTCCTATGGCTACACCTTC.

J is TRBJ1-1 and V is TRBV7-2; tentative D call: TRBD1 (6 bases). V was trimmed by 7 bases and J by 3 bases, leaving 18 bases between them. The CDR3 is made up of 15 amino acids. From germline, CDR1 is SGHTA and CDR2 FQGNSA. The CDR3 protein is CASKSIQGSYTEAFF. CDR3 DNA sequence: TGTGCCAGCAAGAGTATTCAGGGGTCGTACACTGAAGCTTTCTTT. Using reference TRBV7-2 and TRBJ1-1 for the parts outside the CDR3, the full variable domain is GAGVSQSPSNKVTEKGKDVELRCDPISGHTALYWYRQSLGQGLEFLIYFQGNSAPDKSGLPSDRFSAERTGGSVSTLTIQRTQQEDSAVYLCASKSIQGSYTEAFFGQGTRLTVV.

The V call is TRBV5-4, the J call TRBJ2-5, with D hard to call. Trimming shortened V by 4 bases and J by 1 base, and 17 bases separated the two germline ends. This CDR3 is built from 16 residues. CDR1 is SGHNT and CDR2 is YYREEE in the germline V gene (reference sequence). The DNA for the CDR3 is TGTGCCAGCAGCCCCCCGAGCAGAGCATCCCAAGAGACCCAGTACTTC. Translated: CASSPPSRASQETQYF.

The table lists this clone with a few counts. The genes are TRBV5-1 and TRBJ2-2; D remains ambiguous. CDR3 length equals 16 residues. Germline lookup yields CDR1 SGHRS and CDR2 YFSETQ. Between the trimmed V and J ends, which lost 4 bases and 0 bases, there was a span of 13 bases. The CDR3, as DNA: TGCGCCAGCAGCCCCCTGGGCGCCGCGAACACCGGGGAGCTGTTTTTT. This sequence encodes CASSPLGAANTGELFF. The full variable domain, its missing parts supplied by reference TRBV5-1 and TRBJ2-2, is KAGVTQTPRYLIKTRGQQVTLSCSPISGHRSVSWYQQTPGQGLQFLFEYFSETQRNKGNFPGRFSGRQFSNSRSEMNVSTLELGDSALYLCASSPLGAANTGELFFGEGSRLTVL.

This clone came up a few times. The V and J genes are TRBV5-4 and TRBJ2-3; no clear D gene. The CDR3 is 12 residues long. V dropped 6 bases and J dropped 4 bases, with 9 bases sitting between them. CDR1 and CDR2 from the germline V gene are SGHNT and YYREEE (reference sequence). CDR3 bases: TGTGCCAGCATCCAGCGTCCAGATACGCAGTATTTT. Its translation is CASIQRPDTQYF.

This clone was detected a few times. Distinct nucleotide sequences in the sample also encode this CDR3. The chain links TRBV7-3 to TRBJ1-1; possible D gene TRBD1, 5 bases. This CDR3 comprises 14 residues. Germline V lookup: CDR1 SGHTA, CDR2 FQGTGA. Deletions cut 4 bases from V and 2 bases from J, with 11 bases between. The CDR3: CASSSAGGNTEAFF. CDR3 in DNA: TGTGCCAGCAGCTCCGCCGGGGGAAACACTGAAGCTTTCTTT.

This clone came up a few times. The rearrangement uses TRBV6-6 and TRBJ2-7; a weak D match, TRBD1 (6 bases). Germline CDR1 MNHNY, CDR2 SVGAGI (reference sequence). V lost 0 bases and J 0 bases, leaving 9 bases between the germline ends. The CDR3 runs to 15 residues. The CDR3, as DNA: TGTGCCAGCAGTTACTCAGGGACATCCTCCTACGAGCAGTACTTC. This sequence encodes CASSYSGTSSYEQYF.

This clone was observed a handful of times. This chain uses TRBV27 with TRBJ1-2; perhaps TRBD1 as D (6 bases). The CDR3 covers 13 residues. Germline lookup yields CDR1 MNHEY and CDR2 SMNVEV (reference sequence). Trimming removed 5 bases at V and 4 bases at J, with 11 bases between. CDR3 in amino acids: CASSPQGIYGYTF. The CDR3 DNA sequence: TGTGCCAGCAGTCCGCAGGGGATCTATGGCTACACCTTC.

The CDR3 reads CASSQVPGQPQHF. In DNA form, the CDR3 reads TGTGCCAGCAGCCAAGTTCCGGGTCAGCCCCAGCATTTT. This chain links TRBV14 with TRBJ1-5; no definite D call. This CDR3 contains 13 residues. Trimming left V 1 base short and J 6 bases short, with 7 bases between. CDR1 and CDR2 (germline): SGHDN, FVKESK.

The genes are TRBV7-9 and TRBJ2-3; D uncertain. The CDR3 sequence is 12 residues long. Looked up from germline, CDR1 is SEHNR and CDR2 is FQNEAQ (reference sequence). Trimming shortened V by 6 bases and J by 2 bases, and 6 bases separated the two germline ends. CDR3 DNA: TGTGCCAGCAGAAGAGACACAGATACGCAGTATTTT. Its protein is CASRRDTDTQYF.